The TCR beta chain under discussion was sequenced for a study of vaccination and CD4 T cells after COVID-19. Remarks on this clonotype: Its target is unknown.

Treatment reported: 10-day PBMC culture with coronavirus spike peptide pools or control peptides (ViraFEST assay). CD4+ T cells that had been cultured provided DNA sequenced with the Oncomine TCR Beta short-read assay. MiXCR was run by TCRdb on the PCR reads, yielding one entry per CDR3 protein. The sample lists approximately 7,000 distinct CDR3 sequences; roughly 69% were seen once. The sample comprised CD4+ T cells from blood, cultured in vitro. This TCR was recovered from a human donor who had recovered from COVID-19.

The CDR3: CASSLTGTSGYEQYF. The CDR3 coding sequence is TGTGCCAGCAGTTTAACCGGGACTAGCGGCTACGAGCAGTACTTC. The gene calls are TRBV27 and TRBJ2-7; the match to TRBD2 covers 11 bases. Germline V gene lookup returns CDR1 MNHEY and CDR2 SMNVEV (reference sequence). The V segment lost 2 bases and the J segment 3 bases; nucleotides outside the gene matches: 3. The CDR3 runs 15 residues.